The rows below give T cell receptor beta chains drawn from one sample of a study of T cell responses to AZD1222 COVID-19 vaccine. The data were produced by immunoSEQ multiplex PCR, yet TCRdb's version contains in-frame clones alone and is incomplete. Of roughly 120,000 clones listed, 92% are singletons. Source: peripheral blood, taken 28 days after the second AZD1222 dose. The receptors derive from an adult who received the AZD1222 COVID-19 vaccine. CDR3s include the opening cysteine and the closing phenylalanine or tryptophan. Each record gives: V gene, clone size, J gene, D gene, CDR3 protein, CDR3 DNA. A D gene is named only where the DNA matches it firmly. Expanded clones get a size class; other rows say once, few or many, or leave the size out.

V gene: TRBV5-1
clone size: -
J gene: TRBJ2-2
D gene: TRBD2
CDR3 protein: CASSLSGRDTGELFF
CDR3 DNA: TGCGCCAGCAGCTTAAGCGGGAGGGACACCGGGGAGCTGTTTTTT

V gene: TRBV27
clone size: -
J gene: TRBJ1-1
D gene: -
CDR3 protein: CASGGTLDTEAFF
CDR3 DNA: TGTGCCAGCGGGGGAACTTTGGACACTGAAGCTTTCTTT

V gene: TRBV4-1
clone size: -
J gene: TRBJ1-5
D gene: -
CDR3 protein: CASSQDGGGRQPQHF
CDR3 DNA: TGCGCCAGCAGCCAAGATGGGGGGGGCCGACAGCCCCAGCATTTT

V gene: TRBV7-9
clone size: -
J gene: TRBJ2-3
D gene: -
CDR3 protein: CASSFGQLITDTQYF
CDR3 DNA: TGTGCCAGCAGCTTCGGTCAGCTGATCACAGATACGCAGTATTTT

V gene: TRBV3-1/TRBV3-2
clone size: -
J gene: TRBJ2-7
D gene: TRBD2
CDR3 protein: CASSRGLDPSYEQYF
CDR3 DNA: TGTGCCAGCAGCCGAGGACTAGACCCCTCCTACGAGCAGTACTTC

V gene: TRBV2
clone size: -
J gene: TRBJ2-5
D gene: TRBD1
CDR3 protein: CASSSRGTGGSETQYF
CDR3 DNA: TGTGCCAGCAGTTCTCGAGGGACAGGGGGCAGCGAGACCCAGTACTTC

V gene: TRBV19
clone size: -
J gene: TRBJ1-3
D gene: TRBD1
CDR3 protein: CASSTGTGAGNTIYF
CDR3 DNA: TGTGCCAGTAGTACCGGGACAGGGGCTGGAAACACCATATATTTT

V gene: TRBV15
clone size: -
J gene: TRBJ2-3
D gene: -
CDR3 protein: CATSREFTDTQYF
CDR3 DNA: TGTGCCACCAGCAGAGAGTTTACAGATACGCAGTATTTT

V gene: TRBV12-5
clone size: -
J gene: TRBJ1-1
D gene: -
CDR3 protein: CASGLSRQNTEAFF
CDR3 DNA: TGTGCTAGTGGTTTGTCCCGACAGAACACTGAAGCTTTCTTT

V gene: TRBV9
clone size: once
J gene: TRBJ1-6
D gene: -
CDR3 protein: CASSVEGRRNSPLHF
CDR3 DNA: TGTGCCAGCAGCGTAGAAGGGCGGCGTAATTCACCCCTCCACTTT

V gene: TRBV24-1
clone size: -
J gene: TRBJ1-2
D gene: -
CDR3 protein: CATSDLRGAEGYTF
CDR3 DNA: TGTGCCACCAGTGATTTAAGGGGCGCGGAGGGCTACACCTTC

V gene: TRBV7-2
clone size: -
J gene: TRBJ1-1
D gene: -
CDR3 protein: CASSSDWDTEAFF
CDR3 DNA: TGTGCCAGCAGCTCGGACTGGGACACTGAAGCTTTCTTT

V gene: TRBV28
clone size: -
J gene: TRBJ1-3
D gene: -
CDR3 protein: CASSFRYTSGNTIYF
CDR3 DNA: TGTGCCAGCAGTTTTAGGTACACATCGGGAAACACCATATATTTT

V gene: TRBV5-1
clone size: -
J gene: TRBJ2-7
D gene: -
CDR3 protein: CASSFGLSSTSSYEQYF
CDR3 DNA: TGCGCCAGCAGCTTCGGCCTAAGCAGCACGAGCTCCTACGAGCAGTACTTC

V gene: TRBV2
clone size: -
J gene: TRBJ1-1
D gene: -
CDR3 protein: CASSVTLMNTEAFF
CDR3 DNA: TGTGCCAGCAGTGTCACACTGATGAACACTGAAGCTTTCTTT

V gene: TRBV5-1
clone size: -
J gene: TRBJ1-4
D gene: -
CDR3 protein: CASSPLRSEKLFF
CDR3 DNA: TGCGCCAGCAGCCCGCTTCGAAGTGAAAAACTGTTTTTT

V gene: TRBV18
clone size: -
J gene: TRBJ1-5
D gene: TRBD1
CDR3 protein: CASSSPGGGQPQHF
CDR3 DNA: TGTGCCAGCTCATCACCAGGGGGTGGGCAGCCCCAGCATTTT

V gene: TRBV4-2
clone size: few
J gene: TRBJ1-2
D gene: TRBD1
CDR3 protein: CASSQVGQGGGYTF
CDR3 DNA: TGTGCCAGCAGCCAAGTCGGACAGGGAGGCGGCTACACCTTC

V gene: TRBV28
clone size: -
J gene: TRBJ1-1
D gene: -
CDR3 protein: CASSLPVFTEAFF
CDR3 DNA: TGTGCCAGCAGTTTACCGGTTTTCACTGAAGCTTTCTTT

V gene: TRBV14
clone size: -
J gene: TRBJ2-1
D gene: -
CDR3 protein: CASARGQGTFSSYNEQFF
CDR3 DNA: TGTGCCAGCGCTCGGGGCCAGGGCACCTTTAGCTCCTACAATGAGCAGTTCTTC

V gene: TRBV27
clone size: -
J gene: TRBJ1-3
D gene: -
CDR3 protein: CASSDGATIYF
CDR3 DNA: TGTGCCAGCAGTGATGGTGCGACCATATATTTT

V gene: TRBV21-1
clone size: -
J gene: TRBJ1-2
D gene: -
CDR3 protein: CASSNRGYGYTF
CDR3 DNA: TGTGCCAGCAGCAATCGTGGCTATGGCTACACCTTC

V gene: TRBV7-2
clone size: -
J gene: TRBJ1-1
D gene: -
CDR3 protein: CASSVGPNTEAFF
CDR3 DNA: TGTGCCAGCAGCGTCGGACCCAACACTGAAGCTTTCTTT

V gene: TRBV5-1
clone size: once
J gene: TRBJ2-3
D gene: -
CDR3 protein: CASSDPVTDTQYF
CDR3 DNA: TGCGCCAGCAGCGACCCGGTGACAGATACGCAGTATTTT

V gene: TRBV5-1
clone size: -
J gene: TRBJ1-2
D gene: TRBD1
CDR3 protein: CASSLSLQGGNYGYTF
CDR3 DNA: TGCGCCAGCAGCTTGAGTCTCCAGGGGGGGAACTATGGCTACACCTTC

V gene: TRBV2
clone size: -
J gene: TRBJ1-4
D gene: -
CDR3 protein: CASSEGATNEKLFF
CDR3 DNA: TGTGCCAGCAGTGAGGGGGCAACTAATGAAAAACTGTTTTTT

V gene: TRBV28
clone size: -
J gene: TRBJ1-5
D gene: -
CDR3 protein: CASSSSPPQPQHF
CDR3 DNA: TGTGCCAGCAGTTCATCTCCGCCTCAGCCCCAGCATTTT

V gene: TRBV7-2
clone size: -
J gene: TRBJ1-5
D gene: -
CDR3 protein: CASRPTGSNQPQHF
CDR3 DNA: TGTGCCAGCAGGCCGACAGGCAGCAATCAGCCCCAGCATTTT

V gene: TRBV7-6
clone size: -
J gene: TRBJ1-6
D gene: TRBD1
CDR3 protein: CASSSTITSGTANSPLHF
CDR3 DNA: TGTGCCAGCAGCTCCACTATAACTTCCGGGACAGCTAATTCACCCCTCCACTTT

V gene: TRBV11-3
clone size: once
J gene: TRBJ2-1
D gene: TRBD2
CDR3 protein: CASSFGTSGRNEQFF
CDR3 DNA: TGTGCCAGCAGCTTTGGGACTAGCGGGAGGAATGAGCAGTTCTTC

V gene: TRBV10-3
clone size: -
J gene: TRBJ1-6
D gene: -
CDR3 protein: CAISVQGVNSPLHF
CDR3 DNA: TGTGCCATCAGTGTACAGGGAGTTAATTCACCCCTCCACTTT

V gene: TRBV28
clone size: -
J gene: TRBJ1-5
D gene: TRBD1
CDR3 protein: CASSPPQGAHQPQHF
CDR3 DNA: TGTGCCAGCAGTCCGCCTCAGGGGGCCCATCAGCCCCAGCATTTT

V gene: TRBV28
clone size: once
J gene: TRBJ2-1
D gene: TRBD2
CDR3 protein: CASRLAGGSTNEQFF
CDR3 DNA: TGTGCCAGCAGATTAGCGGGAGGGTCGACCAATGAGCAGTTCTTC

V gene: TRBV7-4
clone size: -
J gene: TRBJ1-2
D gene: -
CDR3 protein: CASSPYYGYTF
CDR3 DNA: TGTGCCAGCAGCCCATACTATGGCTACACCTTC

V gene: TRBV12-3/TRBV12-4
clone size: -
J gene: TRBJ2-3
D gene: -
CDR3 protein: CASSVPGPDTQYF
CDR3 DNA: TGTGCCAGCAGTGTGCCGGGACCAGATACGCAGTATTTT

V gene: TRBV28
clone size: -
J gene: TRBJ1-5
D gene: -
CDR3 protein: CASSLQGGSNQPQHF
CDR3 DNA: TGTGCCAGCAGCTTACAGGGAGGTAGCAATCAGCCCCAGCATTTT

V gene: TRBV5-1
clone size: -
J gene: TRBJ1-1
D gene: -
CDR3 protein: CASSIDSGGTEAFF
CDR3 DNA: TGCGCCAGCAGCATCGACAGTGGCGGGACTGAAGCTTTCTTT

V gene: TRBV28
clone size: -
J gene: TRBJ1-4
D gene: -
CDR3 protein: CASQLDLGGEKLFF
CDR3 DNA: TGTGCCAGCCAGCTCGATCTAGGTGGAGAAAAACTGTTTTTT

V gene: TRBV19
clone size: -
J gene: TRBJ2-2
D gene: -
CDR3 protein: CASKSGSLDTGELFF
CDR3 DNA: TGTGCCAGTAAATCGGGGTCCTTGGACACCGGGGAGCTGTTTTTT

V gene: TRBV10-2
clone size: -
J gene: TRBJ1-1
D gene: TRBD1
CDR3 protein: CASSDRDRGVNTEAFF
CDR3 DNA: TGCGCCAGCAGTGACCGGGACAGGGGGGTGAACACTGAAGCTTTCTTT

V gene: TRBV7-9
clone size: -
J gene: TRBJ1-5
D gene: TRBD1
CDR3 protein: CASSPGQGNQPQHF
CDR3 DNA: TGTGCCAGCAGCCCGGGACAGGGGAATCAGCCCCAGCATTTT

V gene: TRBV19
clone size: -
J gene: TRBJ2-3
D gene: TRBD2
CDR3 protein: CASSIDISGGSTDTQYF
CDR3 DNA: TGTGCCAGTAGTATAGATATTAGCGGGGGGAGCACAGATACGCAGTATTTT

V gene: TRBV6-1
clone size: -
J gene: TRBJ2-7
D gene: -
CDR3 protein: CASSELGADHYEQYF
CDR3 DNA: TGTGCCAGCAGTGAATTGGGGGCCGACCACTACGAGCAGTACTTC